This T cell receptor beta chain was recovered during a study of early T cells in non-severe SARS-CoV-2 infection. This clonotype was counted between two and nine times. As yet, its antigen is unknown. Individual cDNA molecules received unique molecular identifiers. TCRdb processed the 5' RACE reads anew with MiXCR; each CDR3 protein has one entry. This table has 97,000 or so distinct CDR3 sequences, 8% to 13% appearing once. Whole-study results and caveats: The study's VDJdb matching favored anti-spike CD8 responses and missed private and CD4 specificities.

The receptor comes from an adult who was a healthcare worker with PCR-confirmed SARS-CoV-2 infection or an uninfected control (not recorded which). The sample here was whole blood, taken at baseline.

The CDR3 sequence is CASSTGLPGSYGYTF. The CDR3 DNA reads TGTGCCAGTAGTACCGGACTCCCTGGCTCCTATGGCTACACCTTC. The rearrangement uses TRBV19 and TRBJ1-2; no firm D call. CDR1 and CDR2 (germline): LNHDA, SQIVND (reference sequence). V dropped 4 bases and J dropped 4 bases, with 16 bases sitting between them. The CDR3 covers 15 residues.